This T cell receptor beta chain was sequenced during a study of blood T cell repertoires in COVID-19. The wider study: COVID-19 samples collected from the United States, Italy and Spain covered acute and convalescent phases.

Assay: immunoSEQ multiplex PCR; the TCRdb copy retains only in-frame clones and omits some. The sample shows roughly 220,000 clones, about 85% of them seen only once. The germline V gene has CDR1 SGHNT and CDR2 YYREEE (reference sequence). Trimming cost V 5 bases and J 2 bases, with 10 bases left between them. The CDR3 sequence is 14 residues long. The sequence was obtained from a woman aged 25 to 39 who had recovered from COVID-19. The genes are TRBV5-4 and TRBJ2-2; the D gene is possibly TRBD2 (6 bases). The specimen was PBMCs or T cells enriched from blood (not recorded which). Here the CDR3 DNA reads TGTGCCAGCAGTTGGGACTCCAACACCGGGGAGCTGTTTTTT. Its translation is CASSWDSNTGELFF.